This T cell receptor (beta chain) comes out of a study of blood T cell repertoires in COVID-19. Study overall: Samples came from the United States, Italy and Spain, spanning acute and convalescent COVID-19. PBMCs, B-cell-depleted T cells, or T cells provided the cDNA or gDNA that made up the material.

Original processing methods: Amplification of reference gene primers provided the estimated nucleated cell counts. TCRdb keeps only in-frame clones here, not all; method: immunoSEQ multiplex PCR. The DNA was the basis for D and trimming; V, J and clone size are from that table. The sample includes a few hundred thousand clones, roughly 86% of them seen just once. This clonotype was obtained from a woman aged 50 to 65 with acute or convalescent COVID-19. The material sequenced was peripheral blood.

DNA of the CDR3: TGTGCCAGCAGTTTGGGACTAGCTTACGAGCAGTACTTC. Translation gives CASSLGLAYEQYF. The chain uses TRBV12-3 or TRBV12-4 and TRBJ2-7; the match to TRBD2 covers 9 bases. V was pared by 3 bases and J by 4 bases, with 1 base of the junction left unmatched. This CDR3 has 13 amino acids.